This TCR beta chain was captured by sequencing in a study of immune characterization of retroperitoneal liposarcoma. This CDR3 has 16 amino acids. J was trimmed by 2 bases and V by 0 bases; bases with no gene match: 5. The V gene's germline CDR1 is MNHEY and CDR2 SMNVEV (reference sequence). Using its own MiXCR run on the PCR reads, TCRdb lists one record per CDR3 protein. In the table there are 11,000 or so distinct CDR3 sequences, approximately 24% of which are singletons. This clonotype is judged medium-sized (0.01 to 0.1%). Sequenced: blood. This receptor was obtained from a female donor with retroperitoneal liposarcoma. V is TRBV27 and J is TRBJ2-3; 7 nucleotides align to TRBD1. In DNA form, the CDR3 reads TGTGCCAGCAGTTTATCCGGGACAGAAAACACAGATACGCAGTATTTT. It yields the protein CASSLSGTENTDTQYF.